The 29 T cell receptor beta chains given below trace back to one sample, sequenced in a study of vaccination effects on CD4 cells after COVID-19. Profiling relied on immunoSEQ multiplex PCR, and the TCRdb table lists in-frame clones only, not all of them. The repertoire has around 62,000 clones, around 74% of them found once; the top ten carry 2.2%. Which antigens these TCRs recognize remains unknown. Researchers isolated CD4+ T cells once approximately eleven days of culture had elapsed. Either the BNT162b2 or mRNA-1273 vaccine was given to participants in two doses. Here the sequenced sample was CD4+ T cells from PBMCs cultured without peptide, taken after COVID-19 vaccination. These TCRs come from a human donor who received a COVID-19 vaccine.

The rearrangement links TRBV5-4 to TRBJ2-1; unclear D gene. Trimming shortened V by 6 bases and J by 5 bases, and 12 bases separated the two germline ends. The CDR3 has 13 residues. Looked up from germline, CDR1 is SGHNT and CDR2 is YYREEE (reference sequence). The CDR3 bases are TGTGCCAGCACCCAAGCCCTCGACAATGAGCAGTTCTTC. Translating gives CASTQALDNEQFF. The full variable domain, its missing parts supplied by reference TRBV5-4 and TRBJ2-1, is ETGVTQSPTHLIKTRGQQVTLRCSSQSGHNTVSWYQQALGQGPQFIFQYYREEENGRGNFPPRFSGLQFPNYSSELNVNALELDDSALYLCASTQALDNEQFFGPGTRLTVL.

This CDR3 is CASSLQTATNEKLFF. The CDR3 bases are TGTGCCAGCAGCCTTCAGACAGCAACTAATGAAAAACTGTTTTTT. V and J are TRBV14 and TRBJ1-4; possibly TRBD1 for D (5 bases). This CDR3 has 15 amino acids. Trimming took 4 bases from V and 0 from J, leaving 9 bases between them. The germline V gene has CDR1 SGHDN and CDR2 FVKESK. Using reference TRBV14 and TRBJ1-4 for the parts outside the CDR3, the full variable domain is EAGVTQFPSHSVIEKGQTVTLRCDPISGHDNLYWYRRVMGKEIKFLLHFVKESKQDESGMPNNRFLAERTGGTYSTLKVQPAELEDSGVYFCASSLQTATNEKLFFGSGTQLSVL.

The gene calls are TRBV18 and TRBJ2-3; D is undetermined. Deletions cut 0 bases from V and 2 bases from J, with 6 bases between. The germline V gene has CDR1 KGHSH and CDR2 LQKENI. The CDR3 contains 14 residues. The CDR3 reads CASSPPQNTDTQYF. The CDR3 nucleotides are TGTGCCAGCTCACCACCCCAAAACACAGATACGCAGTATTTT.

This clone was recorded once. The chain employs TRBV2 and TRBJ2-3; a weak D match, TRBD2 (7 bases). The germline V gene has CDR1 SNHLY and CDR2 FYNNEI. V dropped 2 bases and J dropped 1 base, with 13 bases sitting between them. This CDR3 contains 16 residues. CDR3 in amino acids: CASSELGGGRTDTQYF. The CDR3 nucleotides read TGTGCCAGCAGTGAACTGGGCGGGGGCCGCACAGATACGCAGTATTTT.

V usage is TRBV7-8 and J usage is TRBJ1-2, with TRBD1 matching 10 bases. Trimming cost V 1 base and J 5 bases; bases outside gene matches: 4. The CDR3 consists of 15 residues. The germline gives CDR1 SGHVS, CDR2 FQNEAQ. In nucleotides, the CDR3 is TGTGCCAGCAGCTTAGGGGACAGGGGCGGATATGGCTACACCTTC. Its translation: CASSLGDRGGYGYTF.

This sequence joins TRBV6-5 and TRBJ2-4, with TRBD1 matching 11 bases. The germline gives CDR1 MNHEY, CDR2 SVGAGI. With 6 bases clipped from V and 7 bases from J, the junction kept 8 bases outside the gene matches. The CDR3 covers 15 residues. The CDR3 bases are TGTGCCAGCAGGGGGGGACAGGGGGTGAGGAACATTCAGTACTTC. Its protein product is CASRGGQGVRNIQYF.

CDR3 residues: CASVSEGRDNYGYTF. As DNA, the CDR3 is TGTGCCAGCGTCTCCGAAGGGCGAGACAACTATGGCTACACCTTC. The V and J genes are TRBV21-1 and TRBJ1-2. TRBV21-1 counts as a pseudogene. The CDR3 spans 15 residues.

The genes are TRBV6-5 and TRBJ2-3; D is unresolved. With 4 bases removed from V and 4 bases from J, the gap between germline ends came to 9 bases. The V gene's germline CDR1 is MNHEY and CDR2 SVGAGI. This CDR3 is 13 amino acids long. In DNA, the CDR3 is TGTGCCAGCAGTTCGAAGGAGCCAGATACGCAGTATTTT. Protein sequence: CASSSKEPDTQYF.

The chain joins TRBV5-5 to TRBJ1-1; D might be TRBD1 (6 bases). Trimming cost V 4 bases and J 2 bases, with 12 bases left between them. Germline CDR1 is SGHKS and CDR2 is YYEKEE (reference sequence). This CDR3 has 14 amino acids. In DNA, the CDR3 is TGTGCCAGCAGCCCATGGACAGTTAACACTGAAGCTTTCTTT. This sequence encodes CASSPWTVNTEAFF.

This chain connects TRBV3-1 (or the pseudogene TRBV3-2) to TRBJ1-1; D remains unclear. Trimming took 3 bases from V and 1 from J, leaving 15 bases between them. From germline, CDR1 is LGHDT and CDR2 YNNKEL (reference sequence). CDR3 length equals 16 residues. The CDR3, as DNA: TGTGCCAGCAGCCATGGGAGGGCAGGCCAGAACACTGAAGCTTTCTTT. Encoded protein: CASSHGRAGQNTEAFF.

The chain carries TRBV5-1 and TRBJ2-6; TRBD1 or TRBD2 may be the D gene (5 bases each). This CDR3 has 16 amino acids. V lost 4 bases to trimming and J lost 0 bases, with 11 bases between them. From germline, CDR1 is SGHRS and CDR2 YFSETQ. The CDR3 reads CASSPVGTSGANVLTF. In nucleotides, the CDR3 is TGCGCCAGCAGCCCGGTCGGGACCTCTGGGGCCAACGTCCTGACTTTC. Based on the CDR3 plus reference TRBV5-1 and TRBJ2-6, the full variable domain is KAGVTQTPRYLIKTRGQQVTLSCSPISGHRSVSWYQQTPGQGLQFLFEYFSETQRNKGNFPGRFSGRQFSNSRSEMNVSTLELGDSALYLCASSPVGTSGANVLTFGAGSRLTVL.

CDR3 region: CASSQEPQRTGELFF. CDR3 coding DNA: TGTGCCAGCAGCCAAGAGCCTCAGAGGACCGGGGAGCTGTTTTTT. The chain joins TRBV4-2 to TRBJ2-2; no clear D. Germline V gene sequence: CDR1 LGHNA, CDR2 YNFKEQ. V was trimmed by 0 bases and J by 5 bases, leaving 10 bases between them. This CDR3 spans 15 amino acids.

The rearrangement uses TRBV27 and TRBJ1-2, with D tentatively TRBD1 (6 bases). Per germline, CDR1 MNHEY and CDR2 SMNVEV (reference sequence). This CDR3 is built from 13 residues. Trimming pared 5 bases from V and 2 bases from J, leaving 9 bases between. CDR3 amino acids: CASSEQGNYGYTF. CDR3 in DNA: TGTGCCAGCAGTGAGCAGGGGAACTATGGCTACACCTTC.

This sequence joins TRBV13 and TRBJ2-6; weak D call: TRBD1 (5 bases). The CDR3 covers 18 residues. Germline CDR1 PRHDT, CDR2 FYEKMQ (reference sequence). V lost 0 bases, J lost 1 base, and 13 bases lay in between. CDR3 bases: TGTGCCAGCAGCTTAGGCCAGGGAAAAACATCTGGGGCCAACGTCCTGACTTTC. Residues: CASSLGQGKTSGANVLTF.

The chain links TRBV9 to TRBJ2-3; TRBD2 matches at 13 bases. The length of the CDR3 is 16 residues. Trimming cost V 6 bases and J 5 bases; bases outside gene matches: 9. Germline-derived CDR1 and CDR2 are SGDLS and YYNGEE. The CDR3 spells CASTEGLAGHIDTQYF. CDR3 nucleotide sequence: TGTGCCAGCACTGAGGGACTAGCGGGGCATATAGATACGCAGTATTTT.

The gene calls are TRBV4-1 and TRBJ1-2; 9 positions match TRBD1. The germline V gene has CDR1 MGHRA and CDR2 YSYEKL. Trimming took 3 bases from V and 8 from J; bases not matched to a gene: 10. The CDR3 has 15 residues. The CDR3 DNA reads as TGCGCCAGCAGCCATATCCACAGGGGGCTAGGCGGCTACACCTTC. This translates into CASSHIHRGLGGYTF.

This chain joins TRBV20-1 and TRBJ2-3; D is unresolved. V lost 7 bases, J lost 0 bases, and 5 bases lay in between. The CDR3 loop spans 11 amino acids. Per the germline V gene, CDR1 is DFQATT and CDR2 is SNEGSKA (reference sequence). The CDR3 DNA is TGCAGTGTACTAAGCACAGATACGCAGTATTTT. Translating it yields CSVLSTDTQYF.

The rearrangement uses TRBV3-1 (or the pseudogene TRBV3-2) and TRBJ1-2; 12 positions match TRBD1. From germline, CDR1 is LGHDT and CDR2 YNNKEL (reference sequence). The CDR3 length is 15 residues. J gave up 3 bases and V 4 bases, and 3 bases lay outside the gene matches. CDR3 sequence reads: CASSPGQGAYYGYTF. Written as DNA, the CDR3 is TGTGCCAGCAGCCCGGGACAGGGGGCCTACTATGGCTACACCTTC.

This clone has just a few counts. The gene calls are TRBV9 and TRBJ1-2; TRBD1 matches at 9 bases. The ends lost 4 bases at V and 2 bases at J; junction bases unmatched: 3. The germline CDR1 and CDR2 sequences are SGDLS and YYNGEE. CDR3 length: 14 residues. The CDR3 nucleotides are TGTGCCAGCAGCACCGGACAGGGGAACTATGGCTACACCTTC. It encodes CASSTGQGNYGYTF.

Only a few counts were recorded for this clone. As DNA, the CDR3 is TGTGCCATCAGTGAATCTGGGAGGCAGCAGTACGTC. Its translation: CAISESGRQQYV. This sequence joins TRBV10-3 and TRBJ2-7; a possible D gene is TRBD2 (6 bases). Germline assignment: CDR1 ENHRY and CDR2 SYGVKD. Trimming took off 3 bases at V and 8 bases at J, with 11 bases between the two ends. CDR3 size: 12 residues.

This chain connects TRBV19 to TRBJ2-3, with 8 bases fitting TRBD2. V lost 4 bases to trimming and J lost 4 bases; unmatched junction nucleotides: 13. Germline assignment: CDR1 LNHDA and CDR2 SQIVND (reference sequence). CDR3 length: 17 amino acids. CDR3 in amino acids: CASSTRLGGGISDTQYF. The CDR3 coding sequence is TGTGCCAGTAGTACGCGACTTGGCGGGGGGATTTCAGATACGCAGTATTTT.

This clone was detected once. The genes are TRBV10-3 and TRBJ2-2, with D perhaps matching TRBD2 (6 bases). CDR3 length: 15 amino acids. In germline, CDR1 is ENHRY, CDR2 SYGVKD. The germline V and J ends were trimmed by 1 base and 3 bases, with 9 bases remaining between them. Here the CDR3 reads CAISEWGTYTGELFF. For the CDR3, the DNA is TGTGCCATCAGTGAGTGGGGGACTTACACCGGGGAGCTGTTTTTT.

V usage is TRBV7-3 and J usage is TRBJ2-5; possibly TRBD2 for D (7 bases). V was trimmed by 5 bases and J by 5 bases, leaving 15 bases between them. CDR3 size: 14 residues. From germline, CDR1 is SGHTA and CDR2 FQGTGA. CDR3 loop: CASSPLGGPETQYF. For the CDR3, the DNA is TGTGCCAGCAGCCCCCTCGGGGGGCCGGAGACCCAGTACTTC.

This clone was counted a few times. Different DNA sequences within this sample yield the same CDR3. The chain links TRBV6-5 to TRBJ1-2; D not certain. Germline V CDR1 and CDR2: MNHEY, SVGAGI. This CDR3 spans 13 amino acids. V was clipped by 2 bases and J by 2 bases, with 6 bases between them. DNA of the CDR3: TGTGCCAGCAGTTACGGGGAGAACTATGGCTACACCTTC. Translating it yields CASSYGENYGYTF.

The chain combines TRBV28 with TRBJ2-3, with a tentative D call TRBD2 (6 bases). The CDR3 contains 14 residues. Trimming shortened V by 6 bases and J by 1 base, and 11 bases separated the two germline ends. The germline CDR1 and CDR2 sequences are MDHEN and SYDVKM. The CDR3: CASRGTGGTDTQYF. The CDR3 region has the DNA TGTGCCAGCAGGGGGACTGGGGGCACAGATACGCAGTATTTT.

The chain employs TRBV5-8 and TRBJ2-4; D might be TRBD1 (5 bases). From germline, CDR1 is SGHTS and CDR2 YDEGEE. This CDR3 has 16 residues. V was cut by 0 bases and J by 8 bases, with 18 bases left in between. CDR3 nucleotides: TGTGCCAGCAGCTTGGCTGGGGCCGCGACCTGGGACATTCAGTACTTC. This encodes CASSLAGAATWDIQYF.

The rearrangement uses TRBV2 and TRBJ2-7, with 8 bases matching TRBD2. J lost 3 bases, V lost 5 bases, and 6 bases had no gene match. The CDR3 consists of 14 residues. Germline V gene lookup returns CDR1 SNHLY and CDR2 FYNNEI. The DNA for the CDR3 is TGTGCCAGCAGTCAGGGAGGGACTAGCTACGAGCAGTACGTC. Amino acid sequence: CASSQGGTSYEQYV.

Only one count was recorded for this clone. The chain joins TRBV7-3 to TRBJ2-2; tentative D call: TRBD2 (5 bases). The V end was cut by 7 bases, the J end by 5 bases, with 14 bases between. The CDR3 has 14 amino acids. Germline V lookup: CDR1 SGHTA, CDR2 FQGTGA. The CDR3 region has the DNA TGTGCCAGCAACGGAGGCCCTGGGACCGGGGAGCTGTTTTTT. Its translation: CASNGGPGTGELFF.

The rearrangement links TRBV7-8 to TRBJ2-6; 10 bases map to TRBD1. The CDR3 loop spans 17 amino acids. CDR1 SGHVS and CDR2 FQNEAQ come from the germline V gene. Germline trimming cut 2 bases from V and 0 bases from J; bases unmatched to any gene: 1. CDR3 sequence (DNA): TGTGCCAGCAGCTTACGGACAGGGGGCTCTGGGGCCAACGTCCTGACTTTC. Translating it yields CASSLRTGGSGANVLTF.